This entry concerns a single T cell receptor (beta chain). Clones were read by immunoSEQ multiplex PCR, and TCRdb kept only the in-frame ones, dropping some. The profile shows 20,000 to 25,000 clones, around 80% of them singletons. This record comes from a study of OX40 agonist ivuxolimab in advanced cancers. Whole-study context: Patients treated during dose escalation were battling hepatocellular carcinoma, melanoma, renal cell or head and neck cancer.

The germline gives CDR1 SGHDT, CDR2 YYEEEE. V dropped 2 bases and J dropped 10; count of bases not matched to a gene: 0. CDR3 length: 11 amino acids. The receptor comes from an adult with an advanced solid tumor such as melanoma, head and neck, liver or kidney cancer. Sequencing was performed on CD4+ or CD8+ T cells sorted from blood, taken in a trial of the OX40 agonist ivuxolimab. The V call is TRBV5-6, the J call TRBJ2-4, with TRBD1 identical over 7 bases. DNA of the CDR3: TGTGCCAGCAGCTTACAGGGGATTCAGTACTTC. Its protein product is CASSLQGIQYF.